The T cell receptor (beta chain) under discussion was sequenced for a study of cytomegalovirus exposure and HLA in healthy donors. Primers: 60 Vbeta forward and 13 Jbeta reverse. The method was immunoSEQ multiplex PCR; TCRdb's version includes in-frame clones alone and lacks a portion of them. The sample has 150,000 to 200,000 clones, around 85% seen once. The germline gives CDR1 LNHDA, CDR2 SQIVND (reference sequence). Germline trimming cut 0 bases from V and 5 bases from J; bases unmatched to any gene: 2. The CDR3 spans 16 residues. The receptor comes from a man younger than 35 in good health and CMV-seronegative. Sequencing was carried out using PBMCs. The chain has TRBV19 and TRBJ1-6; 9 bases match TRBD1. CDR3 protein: CASSIDGTGNNSPLHF. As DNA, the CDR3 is TGTGCCAGTAGTATAGACGGGACAGGGAATAATTCACCCCTCCACTTT.